This TCR beta chain was documented in a study of T cells in Graves' hyperthyroidism and ophthalmopathy. Regions amplified from RNA transcripts were the TCR beta CDR3 regions. HTBI primers were the set used in a first-round RT-PCR of the TCR CDR3. TCRdb fed the multiplex PCR reads into MiXCR, producing one record per CDR3 protein. The data hold approximately 600,000 distinct CDR3 sequences, with under 25% observed a single time. With duration under 3 months, ophthalmopathy was active: Clinical Activity Score at least 3, NOSPECS at least 4. Concerning this clonotype itself: The target antigen is unknown.

Study observations and caveats: From stable hyperthyroidism, ophthalmopathy was set apart by a 13 V-J model.

This clonotype originated in a man aged 25-45 years with Graves' ophthalmopathy. Sequencing was performed on blood.

The CDR3 is CASSPAEQYTGELFF. CDR3 nucleotide sequence: TGTGCCAGCAGCCCGGCAGAACAATACACCGGGGAGCTGTTTTTT. The chain is built from TRBV7-2 and TRBJ2-2, with D uncertain. The V gene lost 5 bases and the J gene lost 3 bases, with 13 bases spanning the gap. Germline CDR1 SGHTA, CDR2 FQGNSA. CDR3 length: 15 amino acids.